These 19 T cell receptor beta chains were all obtained from the same sample, sequenced in a study of immune cell composition in non-small cell lung cancer. Sequenced by immunoSEQ multiplex PCR; TCRdb stores in-frame clones only, minus some. The repertoire holds approximately 9,000 clones, 76% seen once, with roughly 9.9% in the top ten. Sample: lung tumor tissue. These receptors came from a human donor with non-small cell lung cancer.

This clone was detected only a few times. CDR3 protein: CASSPGTSTSDEQYF. The CDR3 DNA reads as TGCGCCAGCAGCCCCGGGACAAGCACTTCTGACGAGCAGTACTTC. The V and J genes are TRBV5-1 and TRBJ2-7, with D possibly TRBD1 on 6 matching bases. Trimming shortened V by 4 bases and J by 5 bases, and 19 bases separated the two germline ends. Germline-derived CDR1 and CDR2 are SGHRS and YFSETQ. The CDR3 has 15 residues.

This chain joins TRBV29-1 and TRBJ1-4, with D tentatively TRBD1 (5 bases). The germline V gene has CDR1 SQVTM and CDR2 ANQGSEA. This CDR3 comprises 14 residues. Trimming pared 6 bases from V and 5 bases from J, leaving 16 bases between. The CDR3 here is CSVSPGRENEKLFF. The DNA for the CDR3 is TGCAGCGTCTCGCCGGGACGAGAAAATGAAAAACTGTTTTTT.

The CDR3 sequence: CASRPDITNAYGYTF. The DNA for the CDR3 is TGTGCCAGTAGGCCCGACATAACTAACGCCTATGGCTACACCTTC. This sequence joins TRBV19 and TRBJ1-2; D unclear. CDR1 is LNHDA and CDR2 is SQIVND in the germline V gene (reference sequence). The V gene lost 6 bases and the J gene lost 4 bases, with 18 bases spanning the gap. This CDR3 is built from 15 residues.

The chain combines TRBV19 with TRBJ2-7; 7 bases are a match to TRBD2. The ends lost 5 bases at V and 1 base at J; junction bases unmatched: 11. Germline assignment: CDR1 LNHDA and CDR2 SQIVND (reference sequence). The CDR3 is 16 amino acids. The CDR3 here is CASSPGRGGQSYEQYF. CDR3 DNA: TGTGCCAGTAGTCCAGGCCGGGGAGGGCAATCCTACGAGCAGTACTTC.

The chain is built from TRBV9 and TRBJ2-2; D may match TRBD1 or TRBD2 (7 bases each). The V gene's germline CDR1 is SGDLS and CDR2 YYNGEE. Trimming cost V 3 bases and J 4 bases, with 16 bases left between them. The CDR3 loop spans 16 amino acids. The CDR3 region has the DNA TGTGCCAGCAGCGAGACAGGGAGGGCGGGCACCGGGGAGCTGTTTTTT. Amino acids: CASSETGRAGTGELFF.

This chain links TRBV6-1 with TRBJ1-5; 7 positions agree with TRBD1. The CDR3 has 15 amino acids. Losses at the gene ends were 5 bases for V and 5 bases for J; bases not matched to a gene: 9. Germline V gene lookup returns CDR1 MNHNS and CDR2 SASEGT. The CDR3: CASSNNRGPDQPQHF. The CDR3 region has the DNA TGTGCCAGCAGTAATAACAGGGGTCCGGATCAGCCCCAGCATTTT.

The sample holds one count of this clone. This chain joins TRBV20-1 and TRBJ2-7; the D gene is possibly TRBD2 (6 bases). The germline V gene has CDR1 DFQATT and CDR2 SNEGSKA (reference sequence). This CDR3 comprises 11 residues. Between the trimmed V and J ends, which lost 7 bases and 0 bases, there was a span of 7 bases. The CDR3 nucleotides are TGCAGTGTGGGGGGCTCCTACGAGCAGTACTTC. Translation gives CSVGGSYEQYF.

The chain recombines TRBV11-3 with TRBJ2-3; D uncertain. This CDR3 region has 13 residues. Trimming removed 5 bases at V and 7 bases at J, with 13 bases between. CDR1 and CDR2 from the germline V gene are SGHNT and YENEEA. Here the CDR3 reads CASSPGPLNTQYF. The CDR3 DNA sequence: TGTGCCAGCAGCCCCGGCCCGCTGAATACGCAGTATTTT.

This clone was detected a few times. The J gene is TRBJ2-2, the V gene TRBV28; 7 bases fit TRBD1. The CDR3 extends over 16 amino acids. V shed 6 bases and J 1 base; nucleotides not matched to a gene: 8. Per germline, CDR1 MDHEN and CDR2 SYDVKM. CDR3 sequence (DNA): TGTGCCAGCAGGCTCGACAGGGTAGGGAACACCGGGGAGCTGTTTTTT. This translates into CASRLDRVGNTGELFF. Full variable domain (outside the CDR3, taken from reference TRBV28 and TRBJ2-2): DVKVTQSSRYLVKRTGEKVFLECVQDMDHENMFWYRQDPGLGLRLIYFSYDVKMKEKGDIPEGYSVSREKKERFSLILESASTNQTSMYLCASRLDRVGNTGELFFGEGSRLTVL.

This clone was counted between two and nine times. This CDR3 reads CASSSSRLAGTADTQYF. DNA of the CDR3: TGTGCCAGCAGCTCCTCCCGGCTAGCGGGGACAGCAGATACGCAGTATTTT. This sequence joins TRBV7-9 and TRBJ2-3; 9 bases match TRBD2. Germline values: CDR1 SEHNR, CDR2 FQNEAQ (reference sequence). V was clipped by 4 bases and J by 4 bases; unmatched bases: 12. The CDR3 is 17 amino acids.

The chain links TRBV7-2 to TRBJ2-3; no firm D call. The ends were cut back, 5 bases at V and 6 bases at J, with 12 bases in the middle. The CDR3 is made up of 13 amino acids. CDR1 is SGHTA and CDR2 is FQGNSA in the germline V gene. The CDR3 loop is CASSEDFRDTQYF. CDR3 in DNA: TGTGCCAGCAGCGAGGATTTCAGGGATACGCAGTATTTT.

A few counts support this clone. The chain links TRBV9 to TRBJ2-3; D gene ambiguous. The germline gives CDR1 SGDLS, CDR2 YYNGEE. This CDR3 has 13 amino acids. V was clipped by 0 bases and J by 3 bases, with 5 bases between them. The CDR3 region has the DNA TGTGCCAGCAGCGTAGAAGGTACAGATACGCAGTATTTT. It specifies CASSVEGTDTQYF.

This chain connects TRBV4-2 to TRBJ2-7; 7 bases line up with TRBD1. Germline assignment: CDR1 LGHNA and CDR2 YNFKEQ. The CDR3 loop spans 16 amino acids. The V gene end was trimmed by 1 base and the J gene end by 0 bases; junction bases not matched to a gene: 6. Written as DNA, the CDR3 is TGTGCCAGCAGCCAAGTCGCGACAGGGTACTCCTACGAGCAGTACTTC. Translated: CASSQVATGYSYEQYF.

The chain combines TRBV29-1 with TRBJ1-2, with a possible D match to TRBD1 (6 bases). Germline V CDR1 and CDR2: SQVTM, ANQGSEA. The CDR3 sequence is 12 residues long. The DNA for the CDR3 is TGCGTATCTGGGGGGGCAGACTATGGCTACACCTTC. Protein product: CVSGGADYGYTF.

This clone has a handful of counts. The chain recombines TRBV18 with TRBJ1-1, with D hard to call. The V end was cut by 2 bases, the J end by 9 bases, with 13 bases between. CDR3 length equals 13 residues. CDR1 is KGHSH, CDR2 LQKENI, per germline. CDR3 sequence: CASSPSQGYQAFF. The CDR3 bases are TGTGCCAGCTCACCATCACAAGGGTATCAAGCTTTCTTT. The full variable domain, with the rest looked up from reference TRBV18 and TRBJ1-1, is NAGVMQNPRHLVRRRGQEARLRCSPMKGHSHVYWYRQLPEEGLKFMVYLQKENIIDESGMPKERFSAEFPKEGPSILRIQQVVRGDSAAYFCASSPSQGYQAFFGQGTRLTVV.

Only a few counts were recorded for this clone. This chain's CDR3 is CASSSPGSTDTQYF. The CDR3 nucleotides read TGTGCCAGCAGCTCTCCCGGGAGCACAGATACGCAGTATTTT. The chain recombines TRBV11-3 with TRBJ2-3; D gene unclear. Germline-derived CDR1 and CDR2 are SGHNT and YENEEA. The V end was cut by 4 bases, the J end by 0 bases, with 8 bases between. There are 14 residues in the CDR3. The variable domain in full, with the rest retrieved from reference TRBV11-3 and TRBJ2-3, is EAGVVQSPRYKIIEKKQPVAFWCNPISGHNTLYWYLQNLGQGPELLIRYENEEAVDDSQLPKDRFSAERLKGVDSTLKIQPAELGDSAVYLCASSSPGSTDTQYFGPGTRLTVL.

V gene TRBV14 combines with J gene TRBJ2-7; D is ambiguous. V gave up 5 bases and J gave up 3 bases, with 2 bases separating them. CDR1 and CDR2 (germline): SGHDN, FVKESK. This CDR3 comprises 10 residues. The CDR3 nucleotides read TGTGCCAGCAGCTACTACGAGCAGTACTTC. Translating gives CASSYYEQYF.

Regarding this clone: The junction and the germline gene differ at one end; a read error may be behind it. V is TRBV7-9 and J is TRBJ1-5, with D possibly TRBD1 on 5 matching bases. The CDR3 length is 14 residues. From germline, CDR1 is SEHNR and CDR2 FQNEAQ (reference sequence). CDR3 in DNA: TGTGCCAGCGGCTTAGGGCTGACCAGGGAGCCCCAGCATTTT. This codes for CASGLGLTREPQHF.

This rearrangement joins TRBV4-1 to TRBJ1-2, with a possible D match to TRBD1 (5 bases). The V gene's germline CDR1 is MGHRA and CDR2 YSYEKL. The CDR3 runs 13 residues. V gave up 1 base and J gave up 4 bases, with 7 bases separating them. CDR3 region: CASSQGQTYGYTF. The CDR3 bases are TGCGCCAGCAGCCAAGGACAGACCTATGGCTACACCTTC.